These T cell receptor beta chains were read from a single sample in a study of graft-versus-host responses after intestinal transplantation. The antigens of these receptors remain unknown. Sequencing was performed with immunoSEQ multiplex PCR; in TCRdb, only in-frame clones are kept and a portion is missing. This sample has some 130,000 clones; approximately 95% occur once, and the top ten carry roughly 3%. Sequencing used unstimulated CD8+ T cells sorted from spleen or lymph node cells, obtained before intestinal transplant. Receptor source: a human donor who received an intestinal transplant. CDR3s include the opening cysteine and the closing phenylalanine or tryptophan. The order of the fields is clone size, J gene, V gene, D gene, CDR3 protein, CDR3 DNA. D genes are given only for firm matches. Only part of the rows carry a size: once, few, many, or a class if the clone is expanded.

. TRBJ1-1 TRBV27 . CASSLWQGYTEAFF TGTGCCAGCAGTTTATGGCAGGGGTATACTGAAGCTTTCTTT
. TRBJ1-1 TRBV19 . CASSMFLQAQLEAFF TGTGCCAGTAGTATGTTTCTACAGGCTCAACTTGAAGCTTTCTTT
. TRBJ2-3 TRBV6-6 . CASSSLLADTQYF TGTGCCAGCAGTTCACTGCTCGCAGATACGCAGTATTTT
. TRBJ2-7 TRBV27 . CASSLLPGTMGYEQYF TGTGCCAGCAGTTTGCTCCCCGGAACAATGGGCTACGAGCAGTACTTC
. TRBJ1-5 TRBV15 TRBD1 CATSRRQGIQPQHF TGTGCCACCAGCAGACGACAGGGGATTCAGCCCCAGCATTTT
. TRBJ2-7 TRBV27 TRBD2 CASSWTSATYEQYF TGTGCCAGCAGTTGGACTAGCGCGACCTACGAGCAGTACTTC
. TRBJ1-1 TRBV28 TRBD1 CASSLPVRGRQGEAFF TGTGCCAGCAGTCTCCCGGTTAGGGGGCGGCAAGGTGAAGCTTTCTTT
once TRBJ2-5 TRBV30 . CACITVQETQYF TGTGCCTGCATCACAGTCCAAGAGACCCAGTACTTC
few TRBJ2-5 TRBV9 . CASSPQYQETQYF TGTGCCAGCAGCCCCCAGTACCAAGAGACCCAGTACTTC
. TRBJ2-3 TRBV28 TRBD2 CASSVAGGIHTDTQYF TGTGCCAGCTCAGTAGCGGGAGGTATTCACACAGATACGCAGTATTTT
. TRBJ2-5 TRBV13 TRBD2 CASSPLSGPQETQYF TGTGCCAGCAGTCCTCTTAGCGGGCCGCAAGAGACCCAGTACTTC